Following are 3 T cell receptor beta chains from one sample sequenced in a study of identical twins. TCRdb re-called the 5' RACE reads with MiXCR, one entry per CDR3 protein. Found here are about 200,000 distinct CDR3 sequences, 15% of them singletons; the top ten hold 40%. Another study also made use of these data, one on T cells expressing NK-cell markers.

The source material was CD8+ T cells sorted from blood. The source of these receptors is a woman younger than 35 in good health.

This rearrangement joins TRBV6-2 or TRBV6-3 to TRBJ2-7; D remains ambiguous. The CDR3 is 13 residues long. The germline gives CDR1 MNHEY, CDR2 SVGEGT. V shed 8 bases and J shed 0 bases, with 11 bases lying between them. The CDR3 region is CASESLDSYEQYF. In nucleotides, the CDR3 is TGTGCCAGCGAAAGCTTGGACTCCTACGAGCAGTACTTC.

A few counts support this clonotype. The V gene is TRBV7-9, the J gene TRBJ2-7, with 10 bases identical to TRBD2. Germline lookup yields CDR1 SEHNR and CDR2 FQNEAQ (reference sequence). V dropped 2 bases and J dropped 4; count of bases not matched to a gene: 5. The CDR3 totals 15 residues. The CDR3 sequence is CASSLLASGGYEQYF. CDR3 in DNA: TGTGCCAGCAGCTTACTAGCTAGCGGGGGATACGAGCAGTACTTC.

The sample holds many counts of this clonotype. The chain carries TRBV5-5 and TRBJ2-2; D is tentatively TRBD1 or TRBD2 (5 bases each). The CDR3 has 13 amino acids. Trimming stripped 4 bases from V and 4 bases from J, with 8 bases between. The germline gives CDR1 SGHKS, CDR2 YYEKEE (reference sequence). In DNA form, the CDR3 reads TGTGCCAGCAGCGGGGGAGTCACCGGGGAGCTGTTTTTT. This sequence encodes CASSGGVTGELFF.